The clone carrying this T cell receptor (beta chain) has a single count. Per the study methods: Amplification with reference gene primers provided the estimates of nucleated cell counts. Profiled with immunoSEQ multiplex PCR; TCRdb holds only in-frame clones, not every one. V, J and clone size derive from that table, while D and trimming were established from the DNA sequence. The sample comprises tens of thousands of clones, about nine tenths of which are singletons, and over 1% rests with the top ten. The data stem from a study of blood T cell repertoires in COVID-19. The wider study: Spain, Italy and the United States supplied samples that represented acute and convalescent COVID-19. Sources were T cells, B-cell-depleted T cells, or PBMCs; the material itself was cDNA or gDNA.

Deletions cut 4 bases from V and 6 bases from J, with 18 bases between. The CDR3 contains 15 residues. Per germline, CDR1 KGHSH and CDR2 LQKENI. Sequencing was done on a sample of peripheral blood. The sequence came from a man between 60 and 70 years old with acute or convalescent COVID-19. The chain couples TRBV18 to TRBJ1-1, with D uncertain. The CDR3 protein is CASSLLSAVGPEAFF. The CDR3 DNA reads as TGTGCCAGCTCACTCCTCTCCGCTGTGGGCCCTGAAGCTTTCTTT. Complete variable domain (other parts from reference TRBV18 and TRBJ1-1): NAGVMQNPRHLVRRRGQEARLRCSPMKGHSHVYWYRQLPEEGLKFMVYLQKENIIDESGMPKERFSAEFPKEGPSILRIQQVVRGDSAAYFCASSLLSAVGPEAFFGQGTRLTVV.